A single sample is the source of the 22 T cell receptor beta chains below, sequenced in a study of T cell repertoires in cytomegalovirus infection. Each CDR3 protein gets one entry after TCRdb re-called the reads with MiXCR. The repertoire holds about a million distinct CDR3 sequences, roughly 30% seen once, with more than 12% in the top ten. The antigens of these receptors remain unknown. The sequencing here drew on cultured CD8+ T cells from PBMCs, taken from culture after CMV antigen stimulation. These TCRs come from a human donor in good health (CMV status not recorded). Some clones in this sample may be carry-over from other donors' samples.

The table lists this clonotype with a few counts. The chain couples TRBV5-6 to TRBJ1-5; no definite D call. Trimming took 1 base from V and 0 from J, leaving 8 bases between them. The CDR3 is made up of 15 amino acids. Germline V gene data show CDR1 as SGHDT and CDR2 as YYEEEE. This CDR3 reads CASSLRQLSNQPQHF. DNA for the CDR3: TGTGCCAGCAGCTTGCGGCAGCTTAGCAATCAGCCCCAGCATTTT. Filled out from reference TRBV5-6 and TRBJ1-5, the complete variable domain reads DAGVTQSPTHLIKTRGQQVTLRCSPKSGHDTVSWYQQALGQGPQFIFQYYEEEERQRGNFPDRFSGHQFPNYSSELNVNALLLGDSALYLCASSLRQLSNQPQHFGDGTRLSIL.

This chain joins TRBV27 and TRBJ1-6; 8 bases match TRBD1. The CDR3 consists of 14 residues. CDR1 MNHEY and CDR2 SMNVEV come from the germline V gene (reference sequence). Germline trimming cut 4 bases from V and 8 bases from J; bases unmatched to any gene: 4. The CDR3 sequence: CASSSGQGYSPLHF. In nucleotides, the CDR3 is TGTGCCAGCAGTTCAGGACAGGGATATTCACCCCTCCACTTT.

The DNA for the CDR3 is TGTGCCATCAGCGCCGGGACAGTCATCTCTAGCACAGATACGCAGTATTTT. This translates into CAISAGTVISSTDTQYF. The chain joins TRBV10-3 to TRBJ2-3; TRBD1 matches at 7 bases. The CDR3 consists of 17 residues. In germline, CDR1 is ENHRY, CDR2 SYGVKD. V shed 6 bases, J shed 0 bases, and the junction held 12 bases outside the gene matches.

There are many counts of this clonotype. The gene calls are TRBV7-2 and TRBJ2-2, with a possible D match to TRBD1 (5 bases). CDR1 and CDR2 (germline): SGHTA, FQGNSA. There are 16 residues in the CDR3. Trimming left V 1 base short and J 1 base short, with 10 bases between. The CDR3 sequence is CASSLEPGQNTGELFF. In DNA form, the CDR3 reads TGTGCCAGCAGCTTAGAGCCAGGGCAGAACACCGGGGAGCTGTTTTTT.

This clonotype has at least ten counts. The chain joins TRBV7-9 to TRBJ2-2; 7 nucleotides line up with TRBD1. In germline, CDR1 is SEHNR, CDR2 FQNEAQ (reference sequence). This CDR3 region has 15 residues. With V trimmed by 5 bases and J by 3 bases, 6 bases remained unmatched. DNA of the CDR3: TGTGCCAGCAGCGCCCGACAGGGCTACACCGGGGAGCTGTTTTTT. It encodes CASSARQGYTGELFF.

The genes are TRBV27 and TRBJ2-1; D gene unclear. The CDR3 length is 14 residues. Germline loops: CDR1 MNHEY, CDR2 SMNVEV (reference sequence). V was clipped by 5 bases and J by 8 bases, with 16 bases between them. As DNA, the CDR3 is TGTGCCAGCAGTACTTCCGGCCAAGTGGATGAGCAGTTCTTC. Protein: CASSTSGQVDEQFF.

CDR3 bases: TGTGCCATACTACAGGGGGCTGGTGGCTACACCTTC. Translating gives CAILQGAGGYTF. The chain combines TRBV5-4 with TRBJ1-2; 9 bases align to TRBD1. The trim removed 9 bases at V and 7 bases at J, leaving 7 bases unmatched. Germline CDR1 reads SGHNT; CDR2 reads YYREEE (reference sequence). The CDR3 is 12 residues long.

This clonotype has only one observation. This chain links TRBV19 with TRBJ1-2; D remains ambiguous. V lost 10 bases and J 6 bases, leaving 18 bases between the germline ends. The CDR3 spans 13 residues. Germline CDR1 is LNHDA and CDR2 is SQIVND (reference sequence). The CDR3 coding sequence is TGTGCCATCTACAAAGGCAGATTCGATGGCTACACCTTC. Protein sequence: CAIYKGRFDGYTF. Based on the CDR3 plus reference TRBV19 and TRBJ1-2, the full variable domain is DGGITQSPKYLFRKEGQNVTLSCEQNLNHDAMYWYRQDPGQGLRLIYYSQIVNDFQKGDIAEGYSVSREKKESFPLTVTSAQKNPTAFYLCAIYKGRFDGYTFGSGTRLTVV.

This clonotype was observed a handful of times. The J gene is TRBJ2-7, the V gene TRBV5-8, with TRBD2 matching 8 bases. Losses at the gene ends were 6 bases for V and 3 bases for J; bases not matched to a gene: 11. This CDR3 region has 15 residues. CDR1 and CDR2 (germline): SGHTS, YDEGEE. CDR3 coding DNA: TGTGCCAGCACATTCACGGGGGGGTCGGTCTACGAGCAGTACTTC. This gives the protein CASTFTGGSVYEQYF.

The rearrangement joins TRBV7-9 to TRBJ2-5; 8 nucleotides agree with TRBD2. V gave up 5 bases and J gave up 5 bases; unmatched junction bases: 13. The CDR3 is made up of 16 amino acids. Per germline, CDR1 SEHNR and CDR2 FQNEAQ (reference sequence). This CDR3 is CASSRDERGLRETQYF. The CDR3 region has the DNA TGTGCCAGCAGCCGCGATGAGCGGGGGCTTCGGGAGACCCAGTACTTC.

There are a few counts of this clonotype. The genes are TRBV12-3 or TRBV12-4 and TRBJ1-6; no firm D call. The CDR3 consists of 14 residues. Trimming pared 8 bases from V and 3 bases from J, leaving 11 bases between. CDR3 in amino acids: CASRGSDYNSPLHF. CDR3 coding DNA: TGTGCCAGCCGAGGGAGCGACTATAATTCACCCCTCCACTTT.

The V gene is TRBV19, the J gene TRBJ1-6; D unclear. This CDR3 spans 15 amino acids. The germline V and J ends were trimmed by 6 bases and 2 bases, with 11 bases remaining between them. From germline, CDR1 is LNHDA and CDR2 SQIVND (reference sequence). The DNA of the CDR3 is TGTGCCAGTAGGGGCAGTAGAACCTATAATTCACCCCTCCACTTT. Encoded protein: CASRGSRTYNSPLHF.

The chain uses TRBV19 and TRBJ1-2; no firm D call. Germline CDR1 is LNHDA and CDR2 is SQIVND (reference sequence). Deletions cut 6 bases from V and 8 bases from J, with 19 bases between. The CDR3 sequence is 14 residues long. CDR3 residues: CASSPEVGLYGYTF. DNA of the CDR3: TGTGCCAGTAGCCCCGAGGTCGGCCTCTACGGCTACACCTTC.

In its sample, this clonotype was seen many times. The gene calls are TRBV18 and TRBJ2-7, with 7 bases aligning to TRBD2. Losses at the gene ends were 8 bases for V and 0 bases for J; bases not matched to a gene: 4. The CDR3 has 13 amino acids. Germline V lookup: CDR1 KGHSH, CDR2 LQKENI. This chain's CDR3 is CASSPGGSYEQYV. CDR3 coding DNA: TGTGCCAGCAGCCCGGGGGGCTCCTACGAGCAGTACGTC.

This chain uses TRBV19 with TRBJ2-1; TRBD1 matches 7 bases. V shed 4 bases, J shed 4 bases, and the junction held 7 bases outside the gene matches. CDR1 and CDR2 (germline): LNHDA, SQIVND (reference sequence). There are 15 residues in the CDR3. The CDR3 loop is CASSTRDRLYNEQFF. DNA of the CDR3: TGTGCCAGTAGTACCCGGGACAGATTATACAATGAGCAGTTCTTC.

This clonotype was counted many times. This sequence joins TRBV7-2 and TRBJ2-5; D possibly matches TRBD1 or TRBD2 (6 bases each). Germline V CDR1 and CDR2: SGHTA, FQGNSA. The CDR3 totals 13 residues. V was trimmed by 5 bases and J by 2 bases, leaving 9 bases between them. CDR3 loop: CASSTGRQETQYF. The CDR3 DNA reads as TGTGCCAGCAGCACAGGGAGGCAAGAGACCCAGTACTTC. The whole variable domain, remainder taken from reference TRBV7-2 and TRBJ2-5, is GAGVSQSPSNKVTEKGKDVELRCDPISGHTALYWYRQSLGQGLEFLIYFQGNSAPDKSGLPSDRFSAERTGGSVSTLTIQRTQQEDSAVYLCASSTGRQETQYFGPGTRLLVL.

As regards this clonotype: Mismatch with germline at one junction end may stem from a read error. This chain uses TRBV28 with TRBJ1-5, with TRBD1 identical over 7 bases. This CDR3 has 14 amino acids. The V gene's germline CDR1 is MDHEN and CDR2 SYDVKM. CDR3 nucleotide sequence: TGTGTCAGCACCAACAGGGGTACCAATCAGCCCCAGCATTTT. It translates to CVSTNRGTNQPQHF.

This sequence joins TRBV11-2 and TRBJ2-5; D may be TRBD1 (6 bases). The CDR3 totals 16 residues. Trimming cost V 0 bases and J 5 bases, with 16 bases left between them. Germline CDR1 SGHAT, CDR2 FQNNGV. The CDR3 region has the DNA TGTGCCAGCAGCTTAGAGAGTTTCCAGGGGATCGAGACCCAGTACTTC. It is translated as CASSLESFQGIETQYF.

The J gene is TRBJ1-1, the V gene TRBV7-2; D is unresolved. V dropped 1 base and J dropped 3 bases, with 9 bases sitting between them. CDR3 size: 14 residues. The germline V gene encodes CDR1 SGHTA and CDR2 FQGNSA. CDR3 coding DNA: TGTGCCAGCAGCTTAGTTGGTTCAGACACTGAAGCTTTCTTT. Protein: CASSLVGSDTEAFF.

The sample holds a few counts of this clonotype. The rearrangement links TRBV6-1 to TRBJ2-1; 15 nucleotides align to TRBD2. CDR3 length: 17 amino acids. J was trimmed by 4 bases and V by 5 bases; bases with no gene match: 6. Germline CDR1 is MNHNS and CDR2 is SASEGT. The CDR3 coding sequence is TGTGCCAGCAGTTCCTGGACTAGCGGGGGGGCTTACAATGAGCAGTTCTTC. Its translation is CASSSWTSGGAYNEQFF.

The genes are TRBV6-1 and TRBJ1-6, with TRBD1 as a possible D gene (5 bases). In germline, CDR1 is MNHNS, CDR2 SASEGT. V was cut by 6 bases and J by 0 bases, with 15 bases left in between. CDR3 length: 17 amino acids. The CDR3: CASSSSGIFSYNSPLHF. CDR3 DNA: TGTGCCAGCAGCTCCTCAGGGATTTTCTCCTATAATTCACCCCTCCACTTT.

This clonotype was observed a few times. The chain employs TRBV7-6 and TRBJ2-5, with 10 bases fitting TRBD1. V shed 6 bases and J 1 base; nucleotides not matched to a gene: 8. The CDR3 extends over 16 amino acids. From germline, CDR1 is SGHVS and CDR2 FNYEAQ. The chain's CDR3 is CASSLTDRGRQETQYF. CDR3 sequence (DNA): TGTGCCAGCAGTCTTACCGACAGGGGGCGCCAAGAGACCCAGTACTTC.